These T cell receptor beta chains were read from a single sample in a study of blood T cell repertoires in COVID-19. Data came from immunoSEQ multiplex PCR; TCRdb stores just in-frame clones and leaves some out. Found here are under 130,000 clones, more than 70% of them singletons; the top ten hold around 3.8%. The specimen sequenced was peripheral blood. The origin of the receptors is a woman between 55 and 75 years old with acute or convalescent COVID-19. Each CDR3 is given without its conserved first and last residue. The D gene is left open where the match is weak. A clone size is listed for some rows: how often the clone was seen (once, few, many), or a class if it is expanded.

d_gene | v_gene | abundance | CDR3aa
. | TRBV30 | . | AWSVQENTEAF
TRBD1 | TRBV3-1/TRBV3-2 | . | ASSPSGGLYGYT
. | TRBV5-1 | . | ASSLDYQETQY
. | TRBV14 | few | ASSQSGQILIYGYT
TRBD1 | TRBV5-6 | . | ASSLRTGARGGYT
. | TRBV3-1/TRBV3-2 | . | ASSQATSSFYEQY
TRBD1 | TRBV3-1/TRBV3-2 | . | ASSQGTGGIYGYT
. | TRBV6-5 | few | ASSRDTSPAGYT
. | TRBV3-1/TRBV3-2 | . | ASSQDMRGTPLH
. | TRBV5-4 | . | ASSLPGNYGYT
. | TRBV19 | . | ASSIDRPGVNSPLH
TRBD1 | TRBV5-1 | . | ASSPDRGQPQH
TRBD2 | TRBV5-4 | . | ASSLLTTSGRDRETQY
TRBD1 | TRBV14 | . | ASSQLDRVIGELF
. | TRBV11-2 | once | ASSPIPRGKVNEQF
TRBD2 | TRBV6-5 | . | ASSYPGLAGRETQY
TRBD1 | TRBV11-2 | . | ASSLGTGVLAF
. | TRBV24-1 | . | ATSDFRTSYGYT
. | TRBV3-1/TRBV3-2 | . | ASSQATGGAF
. | TRBV3-1/TRBV3-2 | once | ASSLAVPDGYT
. | TRBV10-1 | . | ASMDSLSGNTIY
. | TRBV21-1 | many | ASSPKSGNSSYEQY
TRBD1 | TRBV28 | . | ASSSPGGSGELF
TRBD1 | TRBV7-9 | . | ASSLGQGTNTGELF
. | TRBV19 | medium-sized | ASSISQAAGANVLT
TRBD1 | TRBV5-4 | . | ASSPEPFQGEEKLF
. | TRBV27 | . | ASSLLGAGYGYT
. | TRBV3-1/TRBV3-2 | . | ASTPTAAGSYNEQF
. | TRBV18 | . | ASSPGGNTEAF
TRBD1 | TRBV2 | . | ASSTQGDTEAF
TRBD1 | TRBV3-1/TRBV3-2 | . | ASVTGTGGSTEAF
. | TRBV19 | . | ASSMMGSAF
TRBD2 | TRBV5-4 | . | ASSPGAPGGNEQF
. | TRBV5-1 | . | ASSLPTGGSTDTQY
TRBD2 | TRBV9 | . | ASSPSSGRGPGELF
TRBD2 | TRBV10-2 | . | ASSGTSGSTDTQY
. | TRBV27 | . | ASSQGGINSPLH
TRBD1 | TRBV29-1 | . | SVERGQGYTEAF
TRBD1 | TRBV29-1 | . | SVATGDNQPQH
TRBD1 | TRBV18 | . | ASSSGRDRYYNEQF